The 13 T cell receptor beta chains presented below share a single source sample, sequenced in a study of blood T cells in healthy people across ages. Sample-barcoded 5' priming and a J-beta primer mix drove a second PCR of about 6 to 12 cycles. TCRdb re-called the 5' RACE reads with MiXCR, one entry per CDR3 protein. This sample has over a million distinct CDR3 sequences, with almost 60% found just once. Sample: blood. These receptor sequences come from a man between 18 and 35 years old in good health.

The chain has TRBV20-1 and TRBJ2-3, with TRBD2 matching over 8 bases. V shed 5 bases, J shed 1 base, and the junction held 8 bases outside the gene matches. Germline CDR1 DFQATT, CDR2 SNEGSKA (reference sequence). The CDR3 loop spans 15 amino acids. The CDR3 DNA is TGCAGTGCTCGGACGACTAGCGCGCGCACAGATACGCAGTATTTT. Its protein is CSARTTSARTDTQYF.

This clonotype was detected only a few times. This chain uses TRBV5-1 with TRBJ2-1; D is possibly TRBD2 (6 bases). Germline assignment: CDR1 SGHRS and CDR2 YFSETQ. The V end was cut by 0 bases, the J end by 9 bases, with 22 bases between. This CDR3 comprises 17 residues. The CDR3 reads CASSLDIRRGQQGEQFF. CDR3 DNA: TGCGCCAGCAGCTTGGATATACGGAGGGGTCAGCAAGGTGAGCAGTTCTTC.

Comments on this clonotype: One end of the junction fails to match germline, which may point to a read error. The V and J genes are TRBV10-3 and TRBJ2-7, with 12 bases identical to TRBD2. CDR1 and CDR2 from the germline V gene are ENHRY and SYGVKD. The CDR3 is 16 amino acids. CDR3 loop: CAISESTSGRYNERYF. The CDR3 DNA is TGTGCCATCAGTGAGTCGACTAGCGGGAGATACAACGAGCGGTACTTC.

The chain recombines TRBV3-1 with TRBJ1-4; tentatively, D is TRBD1 (6 bases). There are 14 residues in the CDR3. Trimming took 0 bases from V and 7 from J, leaving 9 bases between them. Germline CDR1 is LGHDT and CDR2 is YNNKEL (reference sequence). CDR3: CASSQDLGGEKLFF. CDR3 sequence (DNA): TGTGCCAGCAGCCAAGATCTAGGGGGTGAAAAACTGTTTTTT.

The rearrangement uses TRBV3-1 and TRBJ2-1; 12 nucleotides agree with TRBD2. Germline loops: CDR1 LGHDT, CDR2 YNNKEL (reference sequence). The CDR3 covers 15 residues. The trim removed 5 bases at V and 6 bases at J, leaving 5 bases unmatched. CDR3 nucleotides: TGTGCCAGCAGCTTCACTAGCGGGGGGCCCAATGAGCAGTTCTTC. Protein: CASSFTSGGPNEQFF.

This clonotype appeared a few times. This rearrangement joins TRBV12-3 or TRBV12-4 to TRBJ2-1; 9 nucleotides match TRBD2. The CDR3 has 16 residues. Trimming cost V 3 bases and J 7 bases; bases outside gene matches: 10. The CDR3 here is CASSLRLAGVGNEQFF. The CDR3 coding sequence is TGTGCCAGCAGTTTGCGGTTAGCGGGAGTGGGAAATGAGCAGTTCTTC.

This clonotype was seen only a few times. The V call is TRBV29-1, the J call TRBJ2-3; D is unclear. The CDR3 covers 15 residues. V gave up 2 bases and J gave up 0 bases, with 12 bases separating them. Germline V lookup: CDR1 SQVTM, CDR2 ANQGSEA. CDR3: CSVELGRFSTDTQYF. The CDR3 DNA reads TGCAGCGTTGAACTAGGTCGCTTTAGCACAGATACGCAGTATTTT.

The chain is built from TRBV5-6 and TRBJ2-6; 8 positions agree with TRBD1. Trimming removed 3 bases from V and 0 bases from J; junction bases left unmatched: 5. The CDR3 length is 17 residues. Germline lookup yields CDR1 SGHDT and CDR2 YYEEEE. The CDR3 spells CASSSGTGFSGANVLTF. The CDR3 region has the DNA TGTGCCAGCAGCTCTGGGACAGGTTTCTCTGGGGCCAACGTCCTGACTTTC.

The rearrangement links TRBV6-5 to TRBJ2-4, with D possibly TRBD1 on 5 matching bases. The germline V gene encodes CDR1 MNHEY and CDR2 SVGAGI. Trimming stripped 2 bases from V and 8 bases from J, with 13 bases between. This CDR3 is built from 14 residues. The CDR3 DNA sequence: TGTGCCAGCAGTTACGGGGCGGACACCGACATTCAGTACTTC. Its translation: CASSYGADTDIQYF.

The V gene is TRBV20-1, the J gene TRBJ2-2; D is undetermined. The CDR3 is 16 residues long. Germline CDR1 DFQATT, CDR2 SNEGSKA (reference sequence). V was trimmed by 2 bases and J by 5 bases, leaving 18 bases between them. The CDR3 nucleotides are TGCAGTGCTAGACCTTATCGGGTTTTAGCAACCGGGGAGCTGTTTTTT. It specifies CSARPYRVLATGELFF.

The gene calls are TRBV27 and TRBJ2-3; D is perhaps TRBD1 (5 bases). This CDR3 is 13 amino acids long. V lost 1 base and J 11 bases, leaving 13 bases between the germline ends. Germline CDR1 and CDR2: MNHEY and SMNVEV (reference sequence). Here the CDR3 DNA reads TGTGCCAGCAGTTTATTTGTCCAGGACAAGCAGTATTTT. As protein: CASSLFVQDKQYF.

This clonotype was seen only a few times. The V and J genes are TRBV12-3 or TRBV12-4 and TRBJ2-7; maybe TRBD2 (6 bases). The V gene lost 3 bases and the J gene lost 12 bases, with 15 bases spanning the gap. This CDR3 contains 12 residues. This CDR3 is CASSFTRGVLYF. The CDR3 nucleotides are TGTGCCAGCAGTTTCACGCGGGGTGTTCTGTACTTC.

This chain uses TRBV20-1 with TRBJ2-4; 8 bases match TRBD2. Losses at the gene ends were 3 bases for V and 0 bases for J; bases not matched to a gene: 16. Germline assignment: CDR1 DFQATT and CDR2 SNEGSKA (reference sequence). The CDR3 consists of 19 residues. DNA of the CDR3: TGCAGTGCTAGCCAGCGGGAGATGCCCCGAAGATTAGCCAAAAACATTCAGTACTTC. Amino acid sequence: CSASQREMPRRLAKNIQYF.